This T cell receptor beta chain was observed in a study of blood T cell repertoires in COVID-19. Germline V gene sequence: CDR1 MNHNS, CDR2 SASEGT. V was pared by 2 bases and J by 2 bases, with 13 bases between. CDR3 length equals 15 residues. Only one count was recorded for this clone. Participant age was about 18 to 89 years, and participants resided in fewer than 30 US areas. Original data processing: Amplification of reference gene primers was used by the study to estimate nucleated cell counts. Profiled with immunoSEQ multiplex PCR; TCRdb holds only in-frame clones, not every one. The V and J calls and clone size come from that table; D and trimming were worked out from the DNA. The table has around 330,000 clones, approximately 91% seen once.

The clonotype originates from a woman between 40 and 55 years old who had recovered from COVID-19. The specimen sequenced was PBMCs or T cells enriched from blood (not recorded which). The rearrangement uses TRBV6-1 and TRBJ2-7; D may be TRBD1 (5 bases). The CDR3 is CASSEPGNAPYEQYF. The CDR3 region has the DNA TGTGCCAGCAGTGAACCAGGGAATGCTCCCTACGAGCAGTACTTC.